A single sample is the source of the 31 T cell receptor beta chains below, sequenced in a study of T cells in pancreatic ductal adenocarcinoma. Sequenced by immunoSEQ multiplex PCR; TCRdb stores in-frame clones only, minus some. Seen here are more than 85,000 clones, around 96% observed once, and the top ten hold approximately 3.1%. No neoadjuvant therapy was given to the selected pancreatic ductal adenocarcinoma patients before their surgery. Source material: PBMCs. The receptors here all came from a human donor with pancreatic ductal adenocarcinoma.

The rearrangement joins TRBV6-6 to TRBJ2-1, with 8 bases identical to TRBD1. This CDR3 contains 15 residues. CDR1 MNHNY and CDR2 SVGAGI come from the germline V gene (reference sequence). Unmatched junction bases numbered 8, after V lost 6 bases and J lost 4 bases. CDR3 region: CASSPGQGPYNEQFF. CDR3 sequence (DNA): TGTGCCAGCAGCCCTGGACAGGGCCCTTACAATGAGCAGTTCTTC.

The V call is TRBV4-1, the J call TRBJ2-1; TRBD2 matches 14 bases. From germline, CDR1 is MGHRA and CDR2 YSYEKL. The CDR3 is 16 amino acids. The V gene end was trimmed by 3 bases and the J gene end by 9 bases; junction bases not matched to a gene: 7. The CDR3 sequence is CASSHSTSGRAGEQFF. The DNA of the CDR3 is TGCGCCAGCAGCCACTCGACTAGCGGGAGGGCCGGTGAGCAGTTCTTC.

The V and J genes are TRBV2 and TRBJ2-7; D gene unclear. CDR3 size: 12 residues. The V and J ends lost 7 bases and 2 bases respectively, with 9 bases between them. Germline V CDR1 and CDR2: SNHLY, FYNNEI. The CDR3 loop is CASKSDTYEQYF. Here the CDR3 DNA reads TGTGCCAGCAAAAGTGACACCTACGAGCAGTACTTC.

The chain couples TRBV6-5 to TRBJ2-5; 7 bases agree with TRBD2. The V and J ends lost 6 bases and 2 bases, in that order; junction bases with no gene match: 9. This CDR3 region has 15 residues. In germline, CDR1 is MNHEY, CDR2 SVGAGI. Written as DNA, the CDR3 is TGTGCCAGCAGCGACTATAGCGGGCGTCAAGAGACCCAGTACTTC. Amino acids: CASSDYSGRQETQYF.

The chain couples TRBV4-1 to TRBJ2-2; 8 bases are a match to TRBD1. J gave up 6 bases and V 4 bases, and 7 bases lay outside the gene matches. The CDR3 consists of 15 residues. Germline-derived CDR1 and CDR2 are MGHRA and YSYEKL. The CDR3 nucleotides read TGCGCCAGCAGCCGAGGACAGGGACGGGCCGGGGAGCTGTTTTTT. Protein product: CASSRGQGRAGELFF.

The J gene is TRBJ2-7, the V gene TRBV23-1, with D perhaps matching TRBD1 (6 bases). TRBV23-1 is an ORF for which the function is uncertain. Trimming took off 3 bases at V and 5 bases at J, with 17 bases between the two ends. This CDR3 has 15 residues. The CDR3 nucleotides are TGCGCCAGCAGTCACACTGGACAGTCCGGGGACGAGCAGTACTTC. Amino acid sequence: CASSHTGQSGDEQYF.

This clone was found a few times. The gene calls are TRBV28 and TRBJ1-5, with TRBD1 matching over 9 bases. The junction had 5 bases not matched to a gene; V was cut back by 6 bases and J by 2 bases. This CDR3 has 15 residues. Germline V gene data show CDR1 as MDHEN and CDR2 as SYDVKM. This chain's CDR3 is CASRLQGAGNQPQHF. The CDR3 DNA reads TGTGCCAGCAGGCTACAGGGGGCTGGCAATCAGCCCCAGCATTTT.

This clone was observed a single time. The V and J genes are TRBV28 and TRBJ2-7; 7 bases are shared with TRBD1. The length of the CDR3 is 12 residues. Germline-derived CDR1 and CDR2 are MDHEN and SYDVKM. Trimming took 5 bases from V and 4 from J; bases not matched to a gene: 2. Here the CDR3 DNA reads TGTGCCAGCAGTCTACAGGGGTACGAGCAGTACTTC. This codes for CASSLQGYEQYF. Full variable domain (rest looked up from reference TRBV28 and TRBJ2-7): DVKVTQSSRYLVKRTGEKVFLECVQDMDHENMFWYRQDPGLGLRLIYFSYDVKMKEKGDIPEGYSVSREKKERFSLILESASTNQTSMYLCASSLQGYEQYFGPGTRLTVT.

This chain joins TRBV11-1 and TRBJ2-7; 8 nucleotides agree with TRBD2. CDR1 is SGHAT and CDR2 is FQDESV in the germline V gene (reference sequence). The CDR3 is 14 residues long. Trimming removed 8 bases from V and 1 base from J; junction bases left unmatched: 7. Written as DNA, the CDR3 is TGTGCCAGCGGTAGCTCTAGCGGGTCCTACGAGCAGTACTTC. It is translated as CASGSSSGSYEQYF. Together with reference TRBV11-1 and TRBJ2-7, the CDR3 gives the full variable domain: EAEVAQSPRYKITEKSQAVAFWCDPISGHATLYWYRQILGQGPELLVQFQDESVVDDSQLPKDRFSAERLKGVDSTLKIQPAELGDSAMYLCASGSSSGSYEQYFGPGTRLTVT.

The chain joins TRBV19 to TRBJ2-7, with D maybe TRBD2 (5 bases). Germline V gives CDR1 LNHDA, CDR2 SQIVND (reference sequence). Deletions cut 5 bases from V and 5 bases from J, with 13 bases between. This CDR3 comprises 13 residues. This CDR3 reads CASSSWGVDEQYF. The CDR3 DNA reads TGTGCCAGTAGTTCGTGGGGAGTGGACGAGCAGTACTTC. The entire variable domain, with the rest obtained from reference TRBV19 and TRBJ2-7, is as follows: DGGITQSPKYLFRKEGQNVTLSCEQNLNHDAMYWYRQDPGQGLRLIYYSQIVNDFQKGDIAEGYSVSREKKESFPLTVTSAQKNPTAFYLCASSSWGVDEQYFGPGTRLTVT.

The V gene is TRBV9, the J gene TRBJ2-7, with 10 bases identical to TRBD2. V lost 4 bases to trimming and J lost 2 bases; unmatched junction nucleotides: 6. CDR3 size: 15 residues. The V gene's germline CDR1 is SGDLS and CDR2 YYNGEE. CDR3 residues: CASSPLSGRAYEQYF. Written as DNA, the CDR3 is TGTGCCAGCAGCCCCCTCAGCGGGAGGGCCTACGAGCAGTACTTC. Variable domain in full (rest from reference TRBV9 and TRBJ2-7): DSGVTQTPKHLITATGQRVTLRCSPRSGDLSVYWYQQSLDQGLQFLIQYYNGEERAKGNILERFSAQQFPDLHSELNLSSLELGDSALYFCASSPLSGRAYEQYFGPGTRLTVT.

The rearrangement joins TRBV7-3 to TRBJ1-1; the match to TRBD1 covers 7 bases. The CDR3 length is 14 residues. J was trimmed by 5 bases and V by 5 bases; bases with no gene match: 8. Germline CDR1 reads SGHTA; CDR2 reads FQGTGA. Written as DNA, the CDR3 is TGTGCCAGCAGCCGTGGACAGGCCTCTACTGAAGCTTTCTTT. Translation gives CASSRGQASTEAFF.

The rearrangement joins TRBV7-9 to TRBJ2-2; 10 bases fit TRBD1. The CDR3 has 15 residues. The ends lost 5 bases at V and 5 bases at J; junction bases unmatched: 5. Germline CDR1 reads SEHNR; CDR2 reads FQNEAQ (reference sequence). CDR3 DNA: TGTGCCAGCAGCCTCGGGACAGGGGATACCGGGGAGCTGTTTTTT. Amino acid sequence: CASSLGTGDTGELFF.

The genes are TRBV5-1 and TRBJ1-1; the D gene is possibly TRBD1 (6 bases). The germline V gene has CDR1 SGHRS and CDR2 YFSETQ. The CDR3 length is 13 residues. Trimming removed 4 bases from V and 1 base from J, with 8 bases in between. CDR3 loop: CASSRQENTEAFF. CDR3 nucleotides: TGCGCCAGCAGCCGACAGGAGAACACTGAAGCTTTCTTT. The complete variable domain, with remaining parts taken from reference TRBV5-1 and TRBJ1-1, reads KAGVTQTPRYLIKTRGQQVTLSCSPISGHRSVSWYQQTPGQGLQFLFEYFSETQRNKGNFPGRFSGRQFSNSRSEMNVSTLELGDSALYLCASSRQENTEAFFGQGTRLTVV.

The J gene is TRBJ1-6, the V gene TRBV7-7; TRBD1 is a possible D gene (5 bases). Germline CDR1 reads SSHAT; CDR2 reads FNYEAQ (reference sequence). V shed 5 bases and J shed 6 bases, with 14 bases lying between them. The CDR3 spans 15 residues. The CDR3 loop reads CASSPREAANSPLHF. DNA of the CDR3: TGTGCCAGCAGCCCCAGGGAGGCTGCTAATTCACCCCTCCACTTT.

The V and J genes are TRBV28 and TRBJ2-7, with 9 positions matching TRBD2. The CDR3 contains 16 residues. Per germline, CDR1 MDHEN and CDR2 SYDVKM. The trim removed 4 bases at V and 3 bases at J, leaving 10 bases unmatched. The CDR3 DNA is TGTGCCAGCAGTTCCCCAGGGAGCGGGAGGCACTACGAGCAGTACTTC. Translating it yields CASSSPGSGRHYEQYF.

A remark on this clone: The CDR3 end shows no conserved phenylalanine or tryptophan, and so a read error is likely. The DNA is omitted, as the CDR3 cannot be located on it reliably, and the CDR3 follows TCRdb's listing. V usage is TRBV5-1 and J usage is TRBJ2-7; the table's D call TRBD1 went unverified against the DNA. The CDR3 sequence runs 8 residues, both termini included. Germline V gives CDR1 SGHRS, CDR2 YFSETQ. This chain's CDR3 is CASSLLGG.

This clone has a single count. The chain has TRBV9 and TRBJ2-7; TRBD2 matches at 8 bases. CDR3 length: 16 amino acids. J gave up 5 bases and V 2 bases, and 12 bases lay outside the gene matches. Germline V gene data show CDR1 as SGDLS and CDR2 as YYNGEE. CDR3 amino acids: CASSVDLGTRGNEQYF. The CDR3 bases are TGTGCCAGCAGCGTTGACCTCGGGACTAGGGGAAACGAGCAGTACTTC.

The chain has TRBV2 and TRBJ2-1; D is unclear. The CDR3 spans 11 residues. Germline CDR1 SNHLY, CDR2 FYNNEI. The V and J ends lost 4 bases and 5 bases respectively, with 3 bases between them. Here the CDR3 reads CASSVNNEQFF. The CDR3 DNA reads TGTGCCAGCAGTGTCAACAATGAGCAGTTCTTC.

This clone was seen a single time. The chain recombines TRBV6-5 with TRBJ2-1; D may be TRBD2 (6 bases). The CDR3 loop spans 13 amino acids. Germline values: CDR1 MNHEY, CDR2 SVGAGI. Between the trimmed V and J ends, which lost 3 bases and 9 bases, there was a span of 12 bases. Here the CDR3 reads CASSYSRETEQFF. CDR3 DNA sequence: TGTGCCAGCAGTTATTCTCGGGAGACTGAGCAGTTCTTC.

V gene TRBV4-2 combines with J gene TRBJ2-2; TRBD1 might be the D (6 bases). Per the germline V gene, CDR1 is LGHNA and CDR2 is YNFKEQ. V was cut by 5 bases and J by 5 bases, with 15 bases left in between. The CDR3 spans 15 residues. CDR3 amino acids: CASSFRGWVTGELFF. CDR3 nucleotide sequence: TGTGCCAGCAGCTTCAGGGGCTGGGTGACCGGGGAGCTGTTTTTT.

V is TRBV7-2 and J is TRBJ2-3; 11 nucleotides match TRBD2. The CDR3 length is 17 residues. CDR1 SGHTA and CDR2 FQGNSA come from the germline V gene. With 0 bases clipped from V and 5 bases from J, the junction kept 7 bases outside the gene matches. CDR3 amino acids: CASSLATSLAGGDTQYF. CDR3 sequence (DNA): TGTGCCAGCAGCTTAGCCACGAGCCTAGCGGGAGGAGATACGCAGTATTTT.

V gene TRBV7-8 combines with J gene TRBJ2-7; 9 positions agree with TRBD1. The CDR3 consists of 15 residues. Trimming cost V 1 base and J 5 bases; bases outside gene matches: 6. The V gene's germline CDR1 is SGHVS and CDR2 FQNEAQ. The CDR3: CASSLGGTGQNEQYF. CDR3 bases: TGTGCCAGCAGCTTAGGAGGGACAGGGCAAAACGAGCAGTACTTC.

The J gene is TRBJ2-5, the V gene TRBV30; 10 bases agree with TRBD2. V shed 4 bases, J shed 5 bases, and the junction held 10 bases outside the gene matches. CDR1 is GTSNPN, CDR2 SVGIG, per germline (reference sequence). CDR3 size: 15 residues. The CDR3 is CAWTSGREIQETQYF. The DNA of the CDR3 is TGTGCCTGGACTAGCGGGAGAGAAATTCAGGAGACCCAGTACTTC.

This clone was found many times. J is TRBJ1-1 and V is TRBV19, with a weak D call TRBD1 (6 bases). Trimming cost V 8 bases and J 0 bases, with 19 bases left between them. CDR1 is LNHDA, CDR2 SQIVND, per germline (reference sequence). The CDR3 spans 16 residues. The CDR3 region is CASAGTLTTMNTEAFF. CDR3 in DNA: TGTGCCAGTGCCGGGACACTGACCACCATGAACACTGAAGCTTTCTTT.

In its sample, this clone was seen a few times. V gene TRBV2 combines with J gene TRBJ1-5; a possible D gene is TRBD1 (6 bases). Germline assignment: CDR1 SNHLY and CDR2 FYNNEI. This CDR3 has 12 residues. Trimming took off 6 bases at V and 7 bases at J, with 10 bases between the two ends. The CDR3 spells CASRDRGQPQHF. The CDR3 coding sequence is TGTGCCAGCAGGGACAGAGGCCAGCCCCAGCATTTT. Based on the CDR3 plus reference TRBV2 and TRBJ1-5, the full variable domain is EPEVTQTPSHQVTQMGQEVILRCVPISNHLYFYWYRQILGQKVEFLVSFYNNEISEKSEIFDDQFSVERPDGSNFTLKIRSTKLEDSAMYFCASRDRGQPQHFGDGTRLSIL.

The chain has TRBV10-1 and TRBJ2-7, with D tentatively TRBD1 (6 bases). This CDR3 has 17 residues. Germline assignment: CDR1 WNHNN and CDR2 SYGVQD (reference sequence). V shed 3 bases and J shed 2 bases, with 20 bases lying between them. In nucleotides, the CDR3 is TGCGCCAGCAGTGACATCACAGGGCCAACTAAGCCCTACGAGCAGTACTTC. It yields the protein CASSDITGPTKPYEQYF.

The count of this clone is one. The V gene is TRBV7-9, the J gene TRBJ2-5; TRBD1 is a possible D gene (5 bases). The CDR3 has 13 amino acids. V lost 5 bases and J lost 1, with 8 bases in between. CDR1 and CDR2 (germline): SEHNR, FQNEAQ (reference sequence). CDR3 in DNA: TGTGCCAGCAGCCGACAGACCCAAGAGACCCAGTACTTC. Encoded protein: CASSRQTQETQYF.

The J gene is TRBJ2-1, the V gene TRBV15, with D perhaps matching TRBD2 (5 bases). Trimming stripped 6 bases from V and 2 bases from J, with 14 bases between. Germline V lookup: CDR1 LNHNV, CDR2 YYDKDF (reference sequence). This CDR3 contains 15 residues. CDR3 DNA sequence: TGTGCCACCAGTCGATCGAGCGGAACCTACAATGAGCAGTTCTTC. Translating gives CATSRSSGTYNEQFF.

The chain combines TRBV7-9 with TRBJ1-3, with D unresolved. CDR3 length: 14 residues. With 11 bases removed from V and 2 bases from J, the gap between germline ends came to 16 bases. CDR1 SEHNR and CDR2 FQNEAQ come from the germline V gene (reference sequence). CDR3 in amino acids: CAFDWAVTGNTIYF. DNA of the CDR3: TGTGCCTTCGATTGGGCAGTCACTGGAAACACCATATATTTT.

V is TRBV5-4 and J is TRBJ2-7, with 8 nucleotides matching TRBD2. The CDR3 covers 15 residues. The V gene end was trimmed by 4 bases and the J gene end by 4 bases; junction bases not matched to a gene: 10. Germline V gives CDR1 SGHNT, CDR2 YYREEE (reference sequence). The CDR3 is CASSPTSGELYEQYF. The CDR3 region has the DNA TGTGCCAGCAGCCCTACTAGCGGTGAGCTTTACGAGCAGTACTTC.